Listed below are T cell receptor beta chains from one sample, sequenced in a study of OX40 agonist ivuxolimab in advanced cancers. Generated by immunoSEQ multiplex PCR, the TCRdb table keeps only in-frame clones and is missing some. The sample lists 25,000 to 35,000 clones; approximately 86% were seen once. The sample was CD4+ or CD8+ T cells sorted from blood, taken in a trial of the OX40 agonist ivuxolimab. The source is an adult with an advanced solid tumor such as melanoma, head and neck, liver or kidney cancer. The CDR3 runs from the conserved cysteine through the conserved F or W. D genes are given only for firm matches.

CDR3: CASGGLAGAQGSSYEQYF; D: TRBD2; J: TRBJ2-7; length: 18; V: TRBV5-1
CDR3: CASSPRTSGGINTGELFF; D: TRBD2; J: TRBJ2-2; length: 18; V: TRBV27
CDR3: CASSHRDGGTLRPDTQYF; D: TRBD2; J: TRBJ2-3; length: 18; V: TRBV4-1
CDR3: CASTNGESSYNSPLHF; D: NA; J: TRBJ1-6; length: 16; V: TRBV6-4
CDR3: CATSTRDGKNIQYF; D: NA; J: TRBJ2-4; length: 14; V: TRBV15
CDR3: CASSLQGLANEQFF; D: TRBD2; J: TRBJ2-1; length: 14; V: TRBV7-8
CDR3: CASSDRLVGTGELFF; D: NA; J: TRBJ2-2; length: 15; V: TRBV9
CDR3: CASSLFGEYSNQPQHF; D: NA; J: TRBJ1-5; length: 16; V: TRBV7-9
CDR3: CASSLYSGGGFETQYF; D: TRBD1; J: TRBJ2-5; length: 16; V: TRBV5-6
CDR3: CASSAGRSTEAFF; D: NA; J: TRBJ1-1; length: 13; V: TRBV2
CDR3: CVSSFRRELNQPQHF; D: NA; J: TRBJ1-5; length: 15; V: TRBV28
CDR3: CASRLAGYNEQFF; D: TRBD2; J: TRBJ2-1; length: 13; V: TRBV2
CDR3: CASSYWNSYNSPLHF; D: NA; J: TRBJ1-6; length: 15; V: TRBV6-5
CDR3: CASSPRDTHSNQPQHF; D: NA; J: TRBJ1-5; length: 16; V: TRBV19
CDR3: CAAKGPYEQYF; D: NA; J: TRBJ2-7; length: 11; V: TRBV10-3
CDR3: CASSLWGGDEKLFF; D: NA; J: TRBJ1-4; length: 14; V: TRBV6-4
CDR3: CASSLFGFQGSNQPQHF; D: NA; J: TRBJ1-5; length: 17; V: TRBV28
CDR3: CASSGQGLNTEAFF; D: TRBD1; J: TRBJ1-1; length: 14; V: TRBV2
CDR3: CAMSVGTSSYNEQFF; D: TRBD2; J: TRBJ2-1; length: 15; V: TRBV6-1
CDR3: CASSHLRYTEAFF; D: NA; J: TRBJ1-1; length: 13; V: TRBV4-2
CDR3: CASSELDSYSPYEQYF; D: NA; J: TRBJ2-7; length: 16; V: TRBV6-1
CDR3: CSAETSYEQYF; D: NA; J: TRBJ2-7; length: 11; V: TRBV20-1
CDR3: CASSNRGRFTEAFF; D: TRBD1; J: TRBJ1-1; length: 14; V: TRBV28
CDR3: CASSEVGGAPSYEQYF; D: TRBD2; J: NA; length: 16; V: TRBV28
CDR3: CASRYITGAGEQYF; D: TRBD1; J: TRBJ2-7; length: 14; V: TRBV27
CDR3: CAWSVGAQETQYF; D: NA; J: TRBJ2-5; length: 13; V: TRBV30
CDR3: CASSPTSASGELFF; D: NA; J: TRBJ2-2; length: 14; V: TRBV28